The 29 T cell receptor beta chains below come from one sample, sequenced in a study of CD8+CD57+ T cells in acquired aplastic anemia. The use of genomic DNA as template underpinned the TCR beta VDJ and CDR3 profiling. TCRdb fed the reads into MiXCR, producing one record per CDR3 protein. The sample records 150,000 to 200,000 distinct CDR3 sequences, over 60% being singletons. Sequencing was performed on sorted CD4+, CD8+, or CD8+CD57+ T cells (not recorded which) from PBMCs. These receptors were taken from a human donor with severe aplastic anemia or a healthy control (not recorded which).

This clonotype was seen repeatedly, ten times or more. This chain uses TRBV3-1 with TRBJ1-5; D is undetermined. The V gene's germline CDR1 is LGHDT and CDR2 YNNKEL (reference sequence). V gave up 1 base and J gave up 7 bases, with 14 bases separating them. The CDR3 consists of 15 residues. The CDR3 is CASSQGGQSSQPQHF. The CDR3 nucleotides are TGTGCCAGCAGCCAAGGAGGGCAGTCCAGCCAGCCCCAGCATTTT.

This chain uses TRBV6-5 with TRBJ1-6; no clear D. Trimming left V 8 bases short and J 11 bases short, with 7 bases between. The V gene's germline CDR1 is MNHEY and CDR2 SVGAGI. This CDR3 is 10 amino acids long. DNA for the CDR3: TGTGCCAGCGGAGAGACACCCCTCCACTTT. Translation gives CASGETPLHF.

The genes are TRBV20-1 and TRBJ2-7, with a weak D call TRBD1 (6 bases). The V and J ends lost 0 bases and 2 bases respectively, with 14 bases between them. CDR1 DFQATT and CDR2 SNEGSKA come from the germline V gene (reference sequence). The CDR3 sequence is 15 residues long. The CDR3 region is CSARDQEGDTYEQYF. CDR3 sequence (DNA): TGCAGTGCTAGAGATCAGGAAGGGGACACCTACGAGCAGTACTTC.

The rearrangement uses TRBV6-5 and TRBJ2-7; TRBD1 aligns across 8 bases. The CDR3 consists of 14 residues. The junction had 7 bases not matched to a gene; V was cut back by 4 bases and J by 5 bases. The germline CDR1 and CDR2 sequences are MNHEY and SVGAGI. The DNA of the CDR3 is TGTGCCAGCAGTTTCACCGGACAGGGCCACGAGCAGTACTTC. Its translation is CASSFTGQGHEQYF.

This chain uses TRBV29-1 with TRBJ1-5, with 8 nucleotides matching TRBD1. CDR1 and CDR2 (germline): SQVTM, ANQGSEA. V shed 6 bases, J shed 2 bases, and the junction held 9 bases outside the gene matches. The CDR3 sequence is 15 residues long. CDR3 in DNA: TGCAGCGTCATCACAGGGGGTACAGGCAATCAGCCCCAGCATTTT. This codes for CSVITGGTGNQPQHF.

The chain has TRBV9 and TRBJ2-1; 9 positions agree with TRBD2. Germline CDR1 reads SGDLS; CDR2 reads YYNGEE. The trim removed 7 bases at V and 5 bases at J, leaving 7 bases unmatched. The CDR3 contains 14 residues. In nucleotides, the CDR3 is TGTGCCAGCGGGGGCGGGGGGGACCACAATGAGCAGTTCTTC. Protein: CASGGGGDHNEQFF.

A note on this clonotype: This CDR3 is missing its conserved last phenylalanine or tryptophan, likely due to a read error. No DNA is shown, since the ends of the CDR3 on it are uncertain; the CDR3 is the one TCRdb lists. The chain combines TRBV7-7 with TRBJ2-3; the tabulated D call, TRBD2, remains unverified against the DNA. The CDR3 totals 9 residues, both ends included. Germline-derived CDR1 and CDR2 are SSHAT and FNYEAQ (reference sequence). The CDR3 here is CASSLRLAG.

V gene TRBV7-9 combines with J gene TRBJ2-7, with TRBD1 as a possible D gene (6 bases). The V gene's germline CDR1 is SEHNR and CDR2 FQNEAQ (reference sequence). The CDR3 runs 12 residues. V was clipped by 8 bases and J by 4 bases, with 12 bases between them. CDR3 region: CASEHRAYEQYF. In DNA form, the CDR3 reads TGTGCCAGCGAGCACAGGGCTTACGAGCAGTACTTC.

In this sample, this clonotype turned up once. One end of the junction does not line up with germline, which may come from a read error. The chain uses TRBV7-7 and TRBJ2-3, with 8 bases lining up with TRBD2. The CDR3 consists of 14 residues. Germline V gene sequence: CDR1 SSHAT, CDR2 FNYEAQ (reference sequence). CDR3 in amino acids: CASSPGLAMDTQYF. In DNA form, the CDR3 reads TGTGCTAGCAGCCCCGGACTAGCTATGGATACGCAGTATTTT.

The chain employs TRBV12-3 or TRBV12-4 and TRBJ1-1; D is unclear. The CDR3 runs to 15 residues. This CDR3 is CASGPSAAMNTEAFF. The CDR3 region has the DNA TGTGCTAGTGGTCCATCGGCAGCGATGAACACTGAAGCTTTCTTT.

This clonotype has a count of ten or more. This rearrangement joins TRBV19 to TRBJ1-5; no reliable D call. The CDR3 has 16 amino acids. Germline-derived CDR1 and CDR2 are LNHDA and SQIVND (reference sequence). The V end was cut by 1 base, the J end by 1 base, with 11 bases between. CDR3 bases: TGTGCCAGTAGTATAGCGACAAGAGGGAGCAATCAGCCCCAGCATTTT. It is translated as CASSIATRGSNQPQHF. Drawing the rest from reference TRBV19 and TRBJ1-5, the complete variable domain is DGGITQSPKYLFRKEGQNVTLSCEQNLNHDAMYWYRQDPGQGLRLIYYSQIVNDFQKGDIAEGYSVSREKKESFPLTVTSAQKNPTAFYLCASSIATRGSNQPQHFGDGTRLSIL.

The chain combines TRBV20-1 with TRBJ2-3, with 13 bases aligning to TRBD2. TRBJ2-1 explains the end of the DNA better; the J call may be wrong. CDR3 size: 15 residues. Germline V gene lookup returns CDR1 DFQATT and CDR2 SNEGSKA (reference sequence). CDR3 bases: TGCAGTGCTAGAGTACTAGCGGGGGGGGACAATGAGCAGTTCTTC. It codes for CSARVLAGGDNEQFF.

This clonotype has only a few counts. The V call is TRBV29-1, the J call TRBJ1-2; D not resolved. Trimming removed 3 bases at V and 2 bases at J, with 10 bases between. The V gene's germline CDR1 is SQVTM and CDR2 ANQGSEA. The CDR3 runs 13 residues. The CDR3 bases are TGCAGCGTTGAGTCCAAGAAGAACTATGGCTACACCTTC. Translating gives CSVESKKNYGYTF.

The chain uses TRBV6-5 and TRBJ2-5; D is uncertain. V was clipped by 2 bases and J by 3 bases, with 7 bases between them. CDR1 and CDR2 from the germline V gene are MNHEY and SVGAGI. The CDR3 totals 13 residues. The CDR3 loop reads CASSYAEKETQYF. For the CDR3, the DNA is TGTGCCAGCAGTTACGCAGAAAAAGAGACCCAGTACTTC.

The chain joins TRBV19 to TRBJ2-7, with D perhaps matching TRBD1 (5 bases). Germline V gene data show CDR1 as LNHDA and CDR2 as SQIVND (reference sequence). CDR3 length: 11 residues. V was cut by 10 bases and J by 4 bases, with 11 bases left in between. The CDR3 protein is CATRVRYEQYF. CDR3 nucleotide sequence: TGTGCCACCAGGGTTAGGTACGAGCAGTACTTC.

The chain couples TRBV19 to TRBJ2-7, with TRBD2 matching over 9 bases. Unmatched junction bases numbered 10, after V lost 1 base and J lost 6 bases. The germline V gene has CDR1 LNHDA and CDR2 SQIVND (reference sequence). The CDR3 totals 16 residues. The CDR3 DNA reads as TGTGCCAGTAGTATAGTGGTTAGCGGGAGTCGACGCGAGCAGTACTTC. Amino acids: CASSIVVSGSRREQYF.

The chain couples TRBV24-1 to TRBJ2-2, with a possible D match to TRBD1 (6 bases). Between the trimmed V and J ends, which lost 7 bases and 2 bases, there was a span of 13 bases. The CDR3 consists of 15 residues. Germline lookup yields CDR1 KGHDR and CDR2 SFDVKD. In DNA, the CDR3 is TGTGCCACCAGCCGCGAGGGGGTTAACACCGGGGAGCTGTTTTTT. This codes for CATSREGVNTGELFF.

This clonotype was picked up one time. The CDR3 bases are TGTGCCAGCAGCGTAGCGAGAGAGAGGGATTCACCCCTCCACTTT. It encodes CASSVARERDSPLHF. J is TRBJ1-6 and V is TRBV9; D is unclear. Trimming removed 0 bases from V and 8 bases from J, with 12 bases in between. CDR1 and CDR2 from the germline V gene are SGDLS and YYNGEE. This CDR3 contains 15 residues.

This clonotype appeared a single time. The rearrangement uses TRBV7-8 and TRBJ1-2; the D is unclear. Trimming shortened V by 2 bases and J by 7 bases, and 20 bases separated the two germline ends. Germline V CDR1 and CDR2: SGHVS, FQNEAQ. The CDR3 sequence is 16 residues long. The CDR3 nucleotides are TGTGCCAGCAGCTTAACGTTCTCGCAAGATCGACGTGGCTACACCTTC. Translation: CASSLTFSQDRRGYTF.

There are a few counts of this clonotype. V usage is TRBV7-6 and J usage is TRBJ2-7; the D gene is possibly TRBD2 (6 bases). Trimming took off 5 bases at V and 5 bases at J, with 10 bases between the two ends. The CDR3 spans 12 residues. Germline-derived CDR1 and CDR2 are SGHVS and FNYEAQ. In DNA, the CDR3 is TGTGCCAGCAGCGTCTCGGGGGACGAGCAGTACTTC. Translating it yields CASSVSGDEQYF.

This clonotype is a singleton in its sample. The CDR3 loop is CASSLRTGGGSGGANVLTF. CDR3 nucleotides: TGTGCCAGCAGCTTACGGACAGGGGGTGGTTCTGGTGGGGCCAACGTCCTGACTTTC. The gene calls are TRBV7-9 and TRBJ2-6, with 10 bases fitting TRBD1. The germline V gene encodes CDR1 SEHNR and CDR2 FQNEAQ (reference sequence). Trimming took 2 bases from V and 3 from J; bases not matched to a gene: 10. The CDR3 contains 19 residues.

The genes are TRBV20-1 and TRBJ2-7, with 7 bases matching TRBD2. J lost 6 bases, V lost 2 bases, and 7 bases had no gene match. The CDR3 totals 13 residues. Germline lookup yields CDR1 DFQATT and CDR2 SNEGSKA (reference sequence). The CDR3 bases are TGCAGTGCTAGAACGGGACTATTCGGCGAGCAGTACTTC. Translated: CSARTGLFGEQYF.

This clonotype was seen many times. The chain combines TRBV6-6 with TRBJ1-1; D remains ambiguous. This CDR3 comprises 12 residues. Per the germline V gene, CDR1 is MNHNY and CDR2 is SVGAGI (reference sequence). Trimming removed 5 bases from V and 3 bases from J, with 7 bases in between. CDR3 region: CASSPEDTEAFF. CDR3 coding DNA: TGTGCCAGCAGTCCTGAGGACACTGAAGCTTTCTTT.

The rearrangement links TRBV5-1 to TRBJ1-3; weak D call: TRBD1 (5 bases). The CDR3 loop spans 16 amino acids. V was trimmed by 0 bases and J by 2 bases, leaving 12 bases between them. Germline CDR1 SGHRS, CDR2 YFSETQ. CDR3: CASSLGQGTAGNTIYF. DNA for the CDR3: TGCGCCAGCAGCTTGGGGCAGGGAACGGCTGGAAACACCATATATTTT.

The rearrangement uses TRBV20-1 and TRBJ1-2, with a possible D match to TRBD1 (6 bases). V shed 1 base and J shed 2 bases, with 11 bases lying between them. Germline V gives CDR1 DFQATT, CDR2 SNEGSKA (reference sequence). The CDR3 loop spans 14 amino acids. CDR3 loop: CSARGQALNYGYTF. The CDR3 DNA is TGCAGTGCTAGAGGACAGGCCCTAAACTATGGCTACACCTTC.

The V gene is TRBV10-3, the J gene TRBJ1-6; 7 bases are a match to TRBD1. V gave up 0 bases and J gave up 9 bases; unmatched junction bases: 5. This CDR3 contains 15 residues. Looked up from germline, CDR1 is ENHRY and CDR2 is SYGVKD. The CDR3 spells CAISESSRGVSPLHF. CDR3 bases: TGTGCCATCAGTGAGTCGTCCAGGGGGGTTTCACCCCTCCACTTT.

This clonotype was seen repeatedly, ten times or more. J is TRBJ1-5 and V is TRBV12-5; D gene ambiguous. The V and J ends lost 0 bases and 7 bases respectively, with 19 bases between them. This CDR3 has 17 amino acids. The germline gives CDR1 LGHNT, CDR2 FRNRAP. The DNA for the CDR3 is TGTGCTAGTGGTTTGGTCACGACTTCGGGAAGAGGGCAGCCCCAGCATTTT. Amino acid sequence: CASGLVTTSGRGQPQHF.

This clonotype showed up just a few times. This chain uses TRBV7-9 with TRBJ2-7, with D unclear. V lost 3 bases and J lost 3, with 9 bases in between. This CDR3 has 13 amino acids. Germline V gene lookup returns CDR1 SEHNR and CDR2 FQNEAQ (reference sequence). This chain's CDR3 is CASSLGVNYEQYF. CDR3 bases: TGTGCCAGCAGCTTGGGCGTAAACTACGAGCAGTACTTC.

The gene calls are TRBV7-9 and TRBJ2-5; either TRBD1 or TRBD2 may fit D (5 bases each). Germline V gene lookup returns CDR1 SEHNR and CDR2 FQNEAQ (reference sequence). The CDR3 contains 12 residues. V dropped 6 bases and J dropped 5 bases, with 10 bases sitting between them. CDR3 sequence: CASRDWGETQYF. The CDR3 DNA sequence: TGTGCCAGCAGGGACTGGGGGGAGACCCAGTACTTC.